A selection of T cell receptor beta chains follows, all from one sample in a study of CD8 T cells in ankylosing spondylitis. TCRdb used MiXCR to reprocess the 5' RACE reads, holding one entry per CDR3 protein. The sample includes 250,000 to 400,000 distinct CDR3 sequences, around a tenth of them seen just once. The sample was blood, either unsorted or a sorted T cell fraction (not recorded which). The receptors come from a female donor with ankylosing spondylitis or in good health (not recorded which). CDR3s include the opening cysteine and the closing phenylalanine or tryptophan. D genes are given only for firm matches. Clone size is shown for a subset of rows, as once, few, many or a class of expanded clone.

many,TRBJ2-5,TRBV20-1,-,TGCAGTGCTAGAGCGGGGACCCAGTACTTC,CSARAGTQYF
many,TRBJ2-5,TRBV29-1,-,TGCAGCTCTTTGGGGGAGACCCAGTACTTC,CSSLGETQYF
-,TRBJ1-1,TRBV19,TRBD1,TGTGCCAGTAGTCGGTACAGGGGAGGGTCCACTGAAGCTTTCTTT,CASSRYRGGSTEAFF
many,TRBJ1-1,TRBV12-3/TRBV12-4,TRBD1,TGTGCCAGCAGCTACGGGACAGGGGACGCTTTCTTT,CASSYGTGDAFF
many,TRBJ1-5,TRBV24-1,-,TGTGCCACCAGTGATTCGGGGGAGGGGGGCTTTCAGCCCCAGCATTTT,CATSDSGEGGFQPQHF
few,TRBJ2-1,TRBV12-3/TRBV12-4,TRBD2,TGTGCCAGCAGTCCGGGGGGGGCCTACAATGAGCAGTTCTTC,CASSPGGAYNEQFF
few,TRBJ2-7,TRBV15,-,TGTGCCACCAGCGAAGGTAGATTAGCCACCTACGAGCAGTACTTC,CATSEGRLATYEQYF
few,TRBJ2-5,TRBV28,-,TGTGCCAGCAGGCCCCCTCAGGGGATTTGGGAGACCCAGTACTTC,CASRPPQGIWETQYF
many,TRBJ2-1,TRBV4-2,-,TGTGCCAGCAGGTCAACCGGGACTTTTTCCTACAATGAGCAGTTCTTC,CASRSTGTFSYNEQFF
many,TRBJ1-1,TRBV29-1,-,TGCAGCGCCCGTGCGGCGAACACTGAAGCTTTCTTT,CSARAANTEAFF
-,TRBJ2-1,TRBV5-1,TRBD2,TGCGCCAGCAGCTTCCTAGCGGGGGAGTACAATGAGCAGTTCTTC,CASSFLAGEYNEQFF
-,TRBJ1-1,TRBV6-2/TRBV6-3,-,TGTGCCAGCGTAGGGCATTTAAACCCTGAAGCTTTCTTT,CASVGHLNPEAFF
-,TRBJ1-1,TRBV30,-,TGTGCCGGGACGGTGAACACTGAAGCTTTCTTT,CAGTVNTEAFF
-,TRBJ2-5,TRBV5-6,TRBD1,TGTGCCAGCAGCGCCGAATTGGGACAGGGGGCGACCCAGTACTTC,CASSAELGQGATQYF
many,TRBJ2-1,TRBV12-3/TRBV12-4,TRBD1,TGTGCCAGCAGACCTCCGCTCCGGGACAGGGGAGGGCATGAGCAGTTCTTC,CASRPPLRDRGGHEQFF
many,TRBJ1-1,TRBV12-3/TRBV12-4,-,TGTGCCAGCAGTTTACCGGGGAGAAACACTGAAGCTTTCTTT,CASSLPGRNTEAFF
many,TRBJ1-4,TRBV20-1,TRBD1,TGCAGTGCTAGGGACAGGGGAAGCGGAGAAAAACTGTTTTTT,CSARDRGSGEKLFF
many,TRBJ2-7,TRBV5-1,-,TGCGCCAGCAGCTTGGATGGGAACAGAGCCTACGAGCAGTACTTC,CASSLDGNRAYEQYF
many,TRBJ1-1,TRBV5-1,-,TGCGCCAGCAGGGAGGGGATGAACACTGAAGCTTTCTTT,CASREGMNTEAFF
-,TRBJ2-7,TRBV20-1,TRBD2,TGCAGTGCTAGAGGGACTAGCGGGAGGTTGCAGTACTTC,CSARGTSGRLQYF
many,TRBJ1-4,TRBV5-1,-,TGCGCCAGCAGCCTTTCCGCAGGGGCGGATGAAAAACTGTTTTTT,CASSLSAGADEKLFF
many,TRBJ1-2,TRBV5-6,-,TGTGCCAGCAGCATCCGAACGGTGAACTATGGCTACACCTTC,CASSIRTVNYGYTF
many,TRBJ2-2,TRBV5-1,-,TGCGCCAGCAGCTTGGCGCAGGGGAACACCGGGGAGCTGTTTTTT,CASSLAQGNTGELFF
-,TRBJ2-5,TRBV29-1,-,TGCAGCGTTACCCCTTGGGCAGGGCAGCGGGAGACCCAGTACTTC,CSVTPWAGQRETQYF
many,TRBJ2-1,TRBV29-1,-,TGCAGCGTTGAGTGGGAGAAGGGGCAGTTCTTC,CSVEWEKGQFF
few,TRBJ1-5,TRBV11-2,-,TGTGCCAGCAGCTTAGATATTGAGGTGGTGGGCAATCAGCCCCAGCATTTT,CASSLDIEVVGNQPQHF
-,TRBJ2-2,TRBV5-1,-,TGCGCCAGCAGCTTGGAAGGGTCCCACACCGGGGAGCTGTTTTTT,CASSLEGSHTGELFF
many,TRBJ2-1,TRBV5-1,TRBD2,TGCGCCAGCAGCTTGTCGAGACTAGCGGACAATGAGCAGTTCTTC,CASSLSRLADNEQFF
-,TRBJ1-5,TRBV16,-,TGTGCCAGCAGCCCACCCAGGGGCAATCAGCCCCAGCATTTT,CASSPPRGNQPQHF
many,TRBJ1-1,TRBV25-1,-,TGTGCCAGTTGGCCCGGGGGATGGAACACTGAAGCTTTCTTT,CASWPGGWNTEAFF
-,TRBJ2-7,TRBV20-1,-,TGCAGTGCTTCAGGACAGAGCTCCTACGAGCAGTACTTC,CSASGQSSYEQYF
many,TRBJ1-2,TRBV20-1,-,TGCAGTGCTCCCCAGTTCGGGCAATCTGGCGGCTACACCTTC,CSAPQFGQSGGYTF
many,TRBJ1-2,TRBV24-1,-,TGTGCCACCAGTGATACCTCCTTCGCCTATGGCTACACCTTC,CATSDTSFAYGYTF
few,TRBJ2-2,TRBV12-3/TRBV12-4,-,TGTGCCAGCAGTTTATCCGCCGGGGAGCTGTTTTTT,CASSLSAGELFF
many,TRBJ2-5,TRBV7-2,TRBD2,TGTGCCAGCAGCCTAAGACTAGCGGGGCATCGGGGGGAGACCCAGTACTTC,CASSLRLAGHRGETQYF
many,TRBJ2-3,TRBV5-5,-,TGTGCCAGCAGCTTGGGGGAGCGGGTTTTAACGGCAGATACGCAGTATTTT,CASSLGERVLTADTQYF
many,TRBJ1-2,TRBV20-1,-,TGCAGGGGAGCAGGGCAAGACTATGGCTACACCTTC,CRGAGQDYGYTF
few,TRBJ2-5,TRBV19,-,TGTGCCAGTAGTACACAAGACAGGGAGGTCGAGACCCAGTACTTC,CASSTQDREVETQYF
-,TRBJ2-7,TRBV11-2,-,TGTGCCAGCAGCTTAGATCGGTCAGGTACAGAGCAGTACTTC,CASSLDRSGTEQYF
few,TRBJ1-3,TRBV19,-,TGTGCCAGTAGTCCTACGGTGAACCCTGGAAACACCATATATTTT,CASSPTVNPGNTIYF
many,TRBJ2-1,TRBV28,-,TGTGCCAGCAGTTTATGGGCAGGAGAATACAATGAGCAGTTCTTC,CASSLWAGEYNEQFF
many,TRBJ2-3,TRBV29-1,-,TGCAGCGTTGAATCCGAGAACACAGATACGCAGTATTTT,CSVESENTDTQYF
many,TRBJ2-2,TRBV7-7,TRBD1,TGTGCTAGCAGCCCATTGGGACAGGGGAACACCGGGGAGCTGTTTTTT,CASSPLGQGNTGELFF
many,TRBJ2-3,TRBV10-3,-,TGTGCCATCAGTGAGTCCGTTACCAAAAGAGATACGCAGTATTTT,CAISESVTKRDTQYF
many,TRBJ2-5,TRBV24-1,-,TGTGCCACGGGGCGCGACGGGCCCCAAGAGACCCAGTACTTC,CATGRDGPQETQYF
many,TRBJ2-1,TRBV3-1,-,TGTGCCAGCAGCCAAGATCTCGGGCGGGGGCGAAAGAATGAGCAGTTCTTC,CASSQDLGRGRKNEQFF
few,TRBJ2-7,TRBV7-3,-,TGTGCCAGCAGCCCCCAATGGCAGGGGGGCGAGCAGTACTTC,CASSPQWQGGEQYF
many,TRBJ2-3,TRBV29-1,-,TGCAGCGTTGGACAGGACACAGATACGCAGTATTTT,CSVGQDTDTQYF
many,TRBJ1-1,TRBV27,-,TGTGCCAGTCAAGGTACATTAAACACTGAAGCTTTCTTT,CASQGTLNTEAFF
few,TRBJ1-2,TRBV27,TRBD1,TGTGCCAGCAGTCCCAGGGACAGGGGGTACGATGGCTACACCTTC,CASSPRDRGYDGYTF
-,TRBJ1-2,TRBV7-9,-,TGTGCCAGCAGTCTAGGCGGCCTCGAGTCCTTC,CASSLGGLESF
few,TRBJ2-5,TRBV18,-,TGTGCCAGCTCACCACCGGGAGGACTCGGGACCCAGTACTTC,CASSPPGGLGTQYF
many,TRBJ2-2,TRBV7-2,TRBD2,TGTGCCAGCAGCCTGACTAGCGGGAATAGGTACACCGGGGAGCTGTTTTTT,CASSLTSGNRYTGELFF
few,TRBJ2-1,TRBV27,-,TGTGCCAGCAGTTTGCGGGGTACGGGGTACAATGAGCAGTTCTTC,CASSLRGTGYNEQFF
many,TRBJ2-1,TRBV27,-,TGTGCCAGCAGTTCTGGCTACAATGAGCAGTTCTTC,CASSSGYNEQFF
many,TRBJ2-7,TRBV12-3/TRBV12-4,-,TGTGCCAGCAGTTTAGGGCAGGGGTTTTTCTACGAGCAGTACTTC,CASSLGQGFFYEQYF
few,TRBJ2-3,TRBV5-1,-,TGCGCCAGCAAGGGAGGGCAGGGGCTGCAATATACGCAGTATTTT,CASKGGQGLQYTQYF